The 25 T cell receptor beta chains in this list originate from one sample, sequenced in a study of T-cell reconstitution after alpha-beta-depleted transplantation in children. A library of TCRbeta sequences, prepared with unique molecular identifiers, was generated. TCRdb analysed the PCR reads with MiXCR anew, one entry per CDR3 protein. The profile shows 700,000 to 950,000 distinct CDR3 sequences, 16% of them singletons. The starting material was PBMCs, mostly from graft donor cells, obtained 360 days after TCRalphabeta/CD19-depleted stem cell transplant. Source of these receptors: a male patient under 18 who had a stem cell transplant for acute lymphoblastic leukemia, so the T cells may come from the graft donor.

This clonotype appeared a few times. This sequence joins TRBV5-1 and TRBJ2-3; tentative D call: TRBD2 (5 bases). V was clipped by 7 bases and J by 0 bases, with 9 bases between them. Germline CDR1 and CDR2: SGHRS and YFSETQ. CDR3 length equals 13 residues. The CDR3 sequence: CASGAGSTDTQYF. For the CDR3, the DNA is TGCGCCAGCGGTGCGGGTAGCACAGATACGCAGTATTTT.

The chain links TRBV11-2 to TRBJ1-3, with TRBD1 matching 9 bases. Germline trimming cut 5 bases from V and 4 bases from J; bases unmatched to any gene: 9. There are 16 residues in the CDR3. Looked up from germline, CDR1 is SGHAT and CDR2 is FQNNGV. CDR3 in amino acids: CASSPRDRVKGNTIYF. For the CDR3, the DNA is TGTGCCAGCAGCCCCCGGGACAGGGTGAAAGGAAACACCATATATTTT.

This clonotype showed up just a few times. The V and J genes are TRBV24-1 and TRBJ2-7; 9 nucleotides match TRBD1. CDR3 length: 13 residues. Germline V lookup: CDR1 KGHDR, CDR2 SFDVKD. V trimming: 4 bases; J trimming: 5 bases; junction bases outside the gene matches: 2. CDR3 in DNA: TGTGCCACCAGTGACGGGGACAGGGACGAGCAGTACTTC. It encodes CATSDGDRDEQYF.

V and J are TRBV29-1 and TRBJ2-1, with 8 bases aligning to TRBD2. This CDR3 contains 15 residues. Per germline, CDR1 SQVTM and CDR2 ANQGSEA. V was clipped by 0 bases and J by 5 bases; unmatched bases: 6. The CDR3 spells CSVEDTSGKDNEQFF. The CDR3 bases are TGCAGCGTTGAAGATACTAGCGGAAAGGACAATGAGCAGTTCTTC.

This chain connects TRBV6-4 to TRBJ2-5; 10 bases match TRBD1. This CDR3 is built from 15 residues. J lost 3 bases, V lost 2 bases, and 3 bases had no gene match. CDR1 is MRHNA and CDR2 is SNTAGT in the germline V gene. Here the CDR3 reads CASSDHGTGEETQYF. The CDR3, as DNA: TGTGCCAGCAGTGACCACGGGACAGGGGAAGAGACCCAGTACTTC.

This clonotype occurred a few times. CDR3 sequence (DNA): TGTGCCAGCAGTCAGCTAGGACTAGCTATTAATGAGCAGTTCTTC. It codes for CASSQLGLAINEQFF. This rearrangement joins TRBV27 to TRBJ2-1; 8 bases map to TRBD2. The CDR3 totals 15 residues. V shed 5 bases, J shed 7 bases, and the junction held 10 bases outside the gene matches. The germline CDR1 and CDR2 sequences are MNHEY and SMNVEV (reference sequence).

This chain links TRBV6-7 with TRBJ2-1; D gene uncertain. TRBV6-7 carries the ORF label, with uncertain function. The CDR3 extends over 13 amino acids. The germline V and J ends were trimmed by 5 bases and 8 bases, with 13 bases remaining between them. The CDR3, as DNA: TGTGCCAGCAGTCGGCTGGTTGGGTATGAGCAGTTCTTC. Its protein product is CASSRLVGYEQFF.

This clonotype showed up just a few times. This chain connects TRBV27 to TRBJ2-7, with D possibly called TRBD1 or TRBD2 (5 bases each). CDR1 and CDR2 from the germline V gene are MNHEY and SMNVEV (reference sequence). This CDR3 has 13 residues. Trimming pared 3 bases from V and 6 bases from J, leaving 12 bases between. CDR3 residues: CASSLMMGVEQYF. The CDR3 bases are TGTGCCAGCAGTTTGATGATGGGGGTCGAGCAGTACTTC.

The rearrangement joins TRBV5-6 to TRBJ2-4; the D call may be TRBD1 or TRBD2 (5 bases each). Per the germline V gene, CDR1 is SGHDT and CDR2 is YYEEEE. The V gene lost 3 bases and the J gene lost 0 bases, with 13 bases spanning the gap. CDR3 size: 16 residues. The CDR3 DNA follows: TGTGCCAGCAGCTACCACGGGGCGCTAGCCAAAAACATTCAGTACTTC. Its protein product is CASSYHGALAKNIQYF.

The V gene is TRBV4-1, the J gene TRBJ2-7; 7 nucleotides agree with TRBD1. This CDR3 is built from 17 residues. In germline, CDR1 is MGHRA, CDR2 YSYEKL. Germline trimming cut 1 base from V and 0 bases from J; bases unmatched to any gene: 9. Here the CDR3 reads CASSQVRKAGGSYEQYF. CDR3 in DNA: TGCGCCAGCAGCCAAGTTAGAAAGGCAGGGGGCTCCTACGAGCAGTACTTC.

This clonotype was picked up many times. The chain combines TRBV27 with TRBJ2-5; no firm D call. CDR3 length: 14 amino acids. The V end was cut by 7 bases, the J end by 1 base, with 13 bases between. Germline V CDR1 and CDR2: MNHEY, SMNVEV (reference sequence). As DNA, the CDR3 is TGTGCCAGCACCCCAGACTCTCTCCAAGAGACCCAGTACTTC. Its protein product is CASTPDSLQETQYF.

In DNA form, the CDR3 reads TGTGCCAGCAGAAAACAAGCGGAGGAGCTAGAGACCCAGTACTTC. This encodes CASRKQAEELETQYF. The chain carries TRBV12-3 or TRBV12-4 and TRBJ2-5, with D perhaps matching TRBD2 (5 bases). This CDR3 is 15 amino acids long. V dropped 6 bases and J dropped 4 bases, with 18 bases sitting between them.

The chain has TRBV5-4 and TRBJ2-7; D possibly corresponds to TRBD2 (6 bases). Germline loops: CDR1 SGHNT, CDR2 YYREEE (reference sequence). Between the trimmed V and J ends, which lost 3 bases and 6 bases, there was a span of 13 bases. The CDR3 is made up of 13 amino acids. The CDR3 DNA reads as TGTGCCAGCAGCTCCGGACTAACCTGCGAGCAGTACTTC. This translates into CASSSGLTCEQYF.

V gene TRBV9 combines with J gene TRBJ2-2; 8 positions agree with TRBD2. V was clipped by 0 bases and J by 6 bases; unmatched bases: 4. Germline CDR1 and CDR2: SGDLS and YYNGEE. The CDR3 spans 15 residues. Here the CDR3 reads CASSVDPGGAGELFF. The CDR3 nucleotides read TGTGCCAGCAGCGTAGACCCGGGGGGGGCCGGGGAGCTGTTTTTT.

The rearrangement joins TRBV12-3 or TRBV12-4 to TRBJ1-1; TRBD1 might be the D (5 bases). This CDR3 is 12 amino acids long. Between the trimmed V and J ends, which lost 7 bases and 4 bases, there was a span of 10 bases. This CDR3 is CASTQGITEAFF. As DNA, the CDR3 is TGTGCCAGCACCCAGGGAATCACTGAAGCTTTCTTT.

This CDR3 is CASSNRVNYGYTF. The CDR3, as DNA: TGTGCCAGCAGTAACAGGGTTAACTATGGCTACACCTTC. J is TRBJ1-2 and V is TRBV2; maybe TRBD1 (6 bases). Trimming cost V 5 bases and J 1 base, with 8 bases left between them. The CDR3 has 13 residues. Germline-derived CDR1 and CDR2 are SNHLY and FYNNEI.

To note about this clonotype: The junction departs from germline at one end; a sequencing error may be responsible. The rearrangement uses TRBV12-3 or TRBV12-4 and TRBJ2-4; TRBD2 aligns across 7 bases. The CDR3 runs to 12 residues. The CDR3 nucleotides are TGTGCCAGCAGCCCCGGGGGAGGGGCCATGGACTTC. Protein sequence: CASSPGGGAMDF.

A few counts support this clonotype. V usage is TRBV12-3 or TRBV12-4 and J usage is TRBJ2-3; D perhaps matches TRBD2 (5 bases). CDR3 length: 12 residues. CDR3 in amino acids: CSSRGVTDTQYF. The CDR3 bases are TGTTCTTCTCGGGGAGTCACAGATACGCAGTATTTT.

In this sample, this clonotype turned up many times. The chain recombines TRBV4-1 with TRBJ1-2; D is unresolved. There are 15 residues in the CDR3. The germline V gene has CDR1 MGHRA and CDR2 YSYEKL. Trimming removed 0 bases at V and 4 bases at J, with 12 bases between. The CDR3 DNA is TGCGCCAGCAGCCAAGATCCGGTGGGTTCCTATGGCTACACCTTC. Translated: CASSQDPVGSYGYTF.

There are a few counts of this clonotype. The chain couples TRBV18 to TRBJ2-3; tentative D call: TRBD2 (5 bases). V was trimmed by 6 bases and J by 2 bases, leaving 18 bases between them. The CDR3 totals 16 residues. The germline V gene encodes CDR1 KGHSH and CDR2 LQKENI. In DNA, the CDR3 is TGTGCCAGCTCCCTAGCCCGGCGGACGATCACAGATACGCAGTATTTT. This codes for CASSLARRTITDTQYF.

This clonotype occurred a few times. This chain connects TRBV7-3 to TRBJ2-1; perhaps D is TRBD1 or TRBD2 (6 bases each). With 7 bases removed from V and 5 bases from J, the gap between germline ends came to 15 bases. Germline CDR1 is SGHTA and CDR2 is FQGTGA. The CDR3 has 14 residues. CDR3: CASTGGGSDNEQFF. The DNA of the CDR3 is TGTGCCAGCACCGGAGGGGGTAGTGACAATGAGCAGTTCTTC.

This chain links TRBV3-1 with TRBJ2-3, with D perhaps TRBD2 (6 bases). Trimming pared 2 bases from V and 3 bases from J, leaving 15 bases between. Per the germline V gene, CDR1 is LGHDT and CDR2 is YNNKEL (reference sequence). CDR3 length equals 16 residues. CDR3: CASSQQIGLSTDTQYF. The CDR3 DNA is TGTGCCAGCAGCCAACAAATCGGACTATCAACAGATACGCAGTATTTT.

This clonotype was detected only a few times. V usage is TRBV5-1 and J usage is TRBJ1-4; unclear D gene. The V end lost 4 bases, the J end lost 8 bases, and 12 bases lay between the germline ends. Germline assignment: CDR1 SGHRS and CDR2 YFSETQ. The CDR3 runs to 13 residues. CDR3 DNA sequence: TGCGCCAGCAGCACCTCCGGGAACGAAAAACTGTTTTTT. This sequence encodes CASSTSGNEKLFF.

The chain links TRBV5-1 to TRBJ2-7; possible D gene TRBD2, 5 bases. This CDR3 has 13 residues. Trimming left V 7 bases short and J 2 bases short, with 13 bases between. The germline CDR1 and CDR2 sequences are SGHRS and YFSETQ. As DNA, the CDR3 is TGCGCCAGCGGTGCTAGCCTCCCCTACGAGCAGTACTTC. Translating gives CASGASLPYEQYF.

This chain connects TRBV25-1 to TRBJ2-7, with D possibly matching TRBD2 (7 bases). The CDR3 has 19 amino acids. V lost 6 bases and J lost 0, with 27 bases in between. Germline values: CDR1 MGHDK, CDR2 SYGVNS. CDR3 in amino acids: CASSEEGALGGPGSYEQYF. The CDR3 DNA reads TGTGCCAGCAGCGAAGAAGGCGCCTTGGGGGGGCCGGGCTCCTACGAGCAGTACTTC.